A single sample is the source of the 10 T cell receptor beta chains below, sequenced in a study of T cell repertoires in cytomegalovirus infection (dated by TCRdb to the late 2010s). The treatment or condition tag for this specimen amounts to: in vitro stimulation with specific CMV peptide epitopes to enrich CMV-specific T cells. Their target antigens are unknown. Reads for this sample came from an Illumina HiSeq 1500. Clones were called with MiXCR by TCRdb after fastp trimmed the public reads at Q25, and only in-frame beta chains were retained. Every CDR3 protein is listed once, alongside the most common genes and DNA of its rows. The sample table records roughly 920,000 distinct CDR3 sequences; under 40% of these occur just once. About an eighth of the sample comes from the top ten. This sample comprised cultured CD8+ T cells from PBMCs, obtained from culture after CMV antigen stimulation. Source of these receptors: a human donor in good health (CMV status not recorded). Some clones in this sample may be carry-over from other donors' samples.

This clonotype has at least ten counts. This chain joins TRBV12-3 or TRBV12-4 and TRBJ2-1; 7 bases are a match to TRBD1. The CDR3 is 14 amino acids. Trimming removed 7 bases from V and 4 bases from J; junction bases left unmatched: 7. CDR3 region: CASTETGSYNEQFF. The CDR3 DNA sequence: TGTGCCAGCACCGAGACAGGGTCGTACAATGAGCAGTTCTTC.

Regarding this clonotype: A much larger clone is a single base away; this may be a read error. The DNA for the CDR3 is TGTGCCAGCAGTCAGGGGGCCAGGAATCAGCCCCAGCATTTT. Translated, it gives CASSQGARNQPQHF. The gene calls are TRBV27 and TRBJ1-5, with TRBD1 identical over 8 bases. Germline V gene sequence: CDR1 MNHEY, CDR2 SMNVEV (reference sequence). The trim removed 5 bases at V and 4 bases at J, leaving 4 bases unmatched. The CDR3 is made up of 14 amino acids.

The chain uses TRBV7-6 and TRBJ2-5; tentative D call: TRBD2 (5 bases). CDR3 length: 15 amino acids. V lost 3 bases to trimming and J lost 3 bases, with 14 bases between them. Germline V gene sequence: CDR1 SGHVS, CDR2 FNYEAQ. CDR3 nucleotide sequence: TGTGCCAGCAGCTTCGGACTCAACAAAGAAGAGACCCAGTACTTC. Its protein is CASSFGLNKEETQYF.

This clonotype has more than one count but fewer than ten. This sequence joins TRBV5-1 and TRBJ2-1, with D uncertain. The CDR3 extends over 15 amino acids. Germline assignment: CDR1 SGHRS and CDR2 YFSETQ. V lost 0 bases, J lost 8 bases, and 15 bases lay in between. CDR3 residues: CASSLDSIRYYEQFF. In DNA form, the CDR3 reads TGCGCCAGCAGCTTGGACAGCATAAGGTATTATGAGCAGTTCTTC.

This chain links TRBV27 with TRBJ2-1; TRBD1 agrees at 9 bases. The germline gives CDR1 MNHEY, CDR2 SMNVEV (reference sequence). Trimming removed 6 bases from V and 4 bases from J; junction bases left unmatched: 4. The CDR3 extends over 14 amino acids. The CDR3, as DNA: TGTGCCAGCAGATGGACAGGGGAATACAATGAGCAGTTCTTC. Protein sequence: CASRWTGEYNEQFF.

This sequence joins TRBV7-3 and TRBJ2-5, with 10 bases identical to TRBD2. Germline V gene data show CDR1 as SGHTA and CDR2 as FQGTGA. V lost 5 bases, J lost 4 bases, and 7 bases stayed unmatched. There are 15 residues in the CDR3. The CDR3 loop is CASSASGGYAETQYF. DNA of the CDR3: TGTGCCAGCAGCGCTAGCGGGGGCTACGCAGAGACCCAGTACTTC.

This clonotype was detected a few times. This chain connects TRBV6-6 to TRBJ2-3, with D tentatively TRBD1 (6 bases). The CDR3 spans 15 residues. Trimming took 9 bases from V and 0 from J, leaving 16 bases between them. Germline-derived CDR1 and CDR2 are MNHNY and SVGAGI (reference sequence). The CDR3 nucleotides are TGTGCCAGTAAGGACAGAGACCCTAGCACAGATACGCAGTATTTT. Its protein is CASKDRDPSTDTQYF.

This clonotype appeared a few times. This chain links TRBV11-3 with TRBJ2-1; TRBD2 matches at 9 bases. Germline CDR1 reads SGHNT; CDR2 reads YENEEA. J was trimmed by 8 bases and V by 5 bases; bases with no gene match: 7. The CDR3 covers 14 residues. The CDR3 loop is CASSAGLALDEQFF. In nucleotides, the CDR3 is TGTGCCAGCAGCGCAGGACTAGCGCTCGATGAGCAGTTCTTC.

This clonotype was detected ten times or more. This chain uses TRBV7-2 with TRBJ1-3, with D possibly being TRBD1 (5 bases). In germline, CDR1 is SGHTA, CDR2 FQGNSA. This CDR3 region has 14 residues. Trimming shortened V by 5 bases and J by 3 bases, and 11 bases separated the two germline ends. CDR3 region: CASSPRGIGNTIYF. CDR3 DNA sequence: TGTGCCAGCAGCCCACGGGGGATTGGAAACACCATATATTTT.

This clonotype was observed a handful of times. The gene calls are TRBV7-6 and TRBJ2-7; the D gene is possibly TRBD2 (5 bases). This CDR3 has 18 amino acids. Trimming pared 5 bases from V and 5 bases from J, leaving 28 bases between. CDR1 SGHVS and CDR2 FNYEAQ come from the germline V gene. The CDR3, as DNA: TGTGCCAGCAGCGCGGAACCTGGAGGAATCACCACCTGGAACGAGCAGTACGTC. Translating it yields CASSAEPGGITTWNEQYV.